The clone carrying this T cell receptor (beta chain) was counted once. Its target is not known. The entry originates in a study of T cell responses to AZD1222 COVID-19 vaccine. Study-level information: Analyses pooled second doses at about 4 or about 12 weeks. Study-level points and caveats: Spike-specific TCR repertoires showed rising breadth and depth after two AZD1222 doses.

Clones were sequenced by immunoSEQ multiplex PCR, and TCRdb holds only the in-frame ones, with some missing. The sample holds about 110,000 clones, around 89% seen once. CDR3 size: 12 residues. Trimming cost V 4 bases and J 4 bases, with 7 bases left between them. The sample was peripheral blood, taken on day 0 of AZD1222 vaccination. J is TRBJ1-2 and V is TRBV12-3 or TRBV12-4; D unclear. The sequence was obtained from an adult in good health. The CDR3 nucleotides read TGTGCCAGCAGTTCGACGGGCTATGGCTACACCTTC. Its translation is CASSSTGYGYTF.